These 32 T cell receptor beta chains were sequenced from one sample in a study of graft-versus-host responses after intestinal transplantation. Libraries were prepared by immunoSEQ multiplex PCR; TCRdb keeps only in-frame clonotypes and omits some of them. The top ten clones hold less than 0.4% of a sample with 84,000 or so clones, roughly 92% of them seen once. The antigens of these receptors remain unknown. This specimen consisted of unstimulated CD4+ T cells sorted from spleen or lymph node cells, obtained before intestinal transplant. Receptor source: a human donor who received an intestinal transplant.

The J gene is TRBJ2-3, the V gene TRBV5-6, with unresolved D. V shed 3 bases and J shed 2 bases, with 16 bases lying between them. The CDR3 sequence is 16 residues long. The V gene's germline CDR1 is SGHDT and CDR2 YYEEEE. CDR3: CASSSRTLLITDTQYF. CDR3 DNA sequence: TGTGCCAGCAGCTCCCGGACCCTATTAATCACAGATACGCAGTATTTT.

The rearrangement links TRBV15 to TRBJ1-5; D may be TRBD1 (5 bases). The CDR3 is 15 amino acids. V lost 0 bases, J lost 2 bases, and 8 bases lay in between. Germline V gene sequence: CDR1 LNHNV, CDR2 YYDKDF (reference sequence). CDR3 DNA: TGTGCCACCAGCAGAGATGGGGCTGGCAATCAGCCCCAGCATTTT. Encoded protein: CATSRDGAGNQPQHF.

This clone has just one count. The chain uses TRBV5-1 and TRBJ2-2; 7 bases line up with TRBD1. Germline CDR1 SGHRS, CDR2 YFSETQ. This CDR3 spans 16 amino acids. After removal of 3 bases from V and 8 bases from J, the junction contained 13 bases not matched to a gene. The CDR3 DNA follows: TGCGCCAGCAGCTCTGGGACAGAATTTACACCGGGGGAGCTGTTTTTT. This gives the protein CASSSGTEFTPGELFF.

The chain recombines TRBV27 with TRBJ1-5; 8 bases are shared with TRBD1. Germline assignment: CDR1 MNHEY and CDR2 SMNVEV (reference sequence). CDR3 length: 17 amino acids. The V segment lost 4 bases and the J segment 4 bases; nucleotides outside the gene matches: 12. CDR3 residues: CASSSHRGVNGNQPQHF. CDR3 DNA sequence: TGTGCCAGCAGTTCTCACAGGGGGGTGAATGGTAATCAGCCCCAGCATTTT.

The chain links TRBV9 to TRBJ1-2; possibly TRBD1 for D (5 bases). Trimming shortened V by 1 base and J by 4 bases, and 8 bases separated the two germline ends. Germline CDR1 is SGDLS and CDR2 is YYNGEE. The CDR3 loop spans 13 amino acids. For the CDR3, the DNA is TGTGCCAGCAGCGTACAGGGTTCCTATGGCTACACCTTC. This encodes CASSVQGSYGYTF.

The chain links TRBV14 to TRBJ2-6; TRBD1 might be the D (5 bases). The CDR3 extends over 16 amino acids. Trimming shortened V by 4 bases and J by 2 bases, and 12 bases separated the two germline ends. CDR1 and CDR2 from the germline V gene are SGHDN and FVKESK. Written as DNA, the CDR3 is TGTGCCAGCAGCCTCCTACCCAGGGCTGGGGCCAACGTCCTGACTTTC. Its translation is CASSLLPRAGANVLTF. Variable domain in full (rest from reference TRBV14 and TRBJ2-6): EAGVTQFPSHSVIEKGQTVTLRCDPISGHDNLYWYRRVMGKEIKFLLHFVKESKQDESGMPNNRFLAERTGGTYSTLKVQPAELEDSGVYFCASSLLPRAGANVLTFGAGSRLTVL.

This clone was seen more than once but under ten times. The rearrangement uses TRBV2 and TRBJ2-2; possibly TRBD1 or TRBD2 for D (5 bases each). The CDR3 loop spans 15 amino acids. CDR1 SNHLY and CDR2 FYNNEI come from the germline V gene. Trimming took 7 bases from V and 4 from J, leaving 16 bases between them. CDR3 nucleotides: TGTGCCAGCACTTACAGGAGGATGGGCACCGGGGAGCTGTTTTTT. It encodes CASTYRRMGTGELFF.

This sequence joins TRBV5-1 and TRBJ2-2; 14 bases map to TRBD2. V shed 3 bases, J shed 5 bases, and the junction held 0 bases outside the gene matches. Looked up from germline, CDR1 is SGHRS and CDR2 is YFSETQ. The CDR3 has 15 residues. The CDR3 nucleotides are TGCGCCAGCAGCTGGACTAGCGGGAGGACCGGGGAGCTGTTTTTT. This translates into CASSWTSGRTGELFF.

V usage is TRBV6-1 and J usage is TRBJ2-7, with a weak D call TRBD2 (5 bases). Germline V gene sequence: CDR1 MNHNS, CDR2 SASEGT. V lost 0 bases, J lost 1 base, and 16 bases lay in between. CDR3 size: 17 residues. The DNA for the CDR3 is TGTGCCAGCAGTGAAGCCCTGAGCGGACGCCGTTCCTACGAGCAGTACTTC. The encoded protein is CASSEALSGRRSYEQYF.

This rearrangement joins TRBV30 to TRBJ1-3; D gene ambiguous. Between the trimmed V and J ends, which lost 0 bases and 0 bases, there was a span of 6 bases. This CDR3 contains 14 residues. Germline V gene data show CDR1 as GTSNPN and CDR2 as SVGIG (reference sequence). The CDR3 spells CAWSVSDSGNTIYF. DNA for the CDR3: TGTGCCTGGAGTGTAAGTGACTCTGGAAACACCATATATTTT.

Only one count was recorded for this clone. The chain uses TRBV2 and TRBJ2-7; 9 bases are a match to TRBD2. Germline trimming cut 6 bases from V and 7 bases from J; bases unmatched to any gene: 10. CDR1 SNHLY and CDR2 FYNNEI come from the germline V gene. The length of the CDR3 is 14 residues. The CDR3 nucleotides read TGTGCCAGCAGCATAGCGGGAGTTTCACATGAGCAGTACTTC. This translates into CASSIAGVSHEQYF.

This chain links TRBV5-1 with TRBJ2-2; D not certain. Trimming took 1 base from V and 7 from J, leaving 8 bases between them. The CDR3 length is 13 residues. In germline, CDR1 is SGHRS, CDR2 YFSETQ. The CDR3 is CASSLRAGGELFF. The DNA of the CDR3 is TGCGCCAGCAGCTTGCGAGCTGGCGGGGAGCTGTTTTTT. Supplemented by reference TRBV5-1 and TRBJ2-2, the full variable domain reads KAGVTQTPRYLIKTRGQQVTLSCSPISGHRSVSWYQQTPGQGLQFLFEYFSETQRNKGNFPGRFSGRQFSNSRSEMNVSTLELGDSALYLCASSLRAGGELFFGEGSRLTVL.

This clone was seen once. The chain combines TRBV2 with TRBJ1-5; D uncertain. Germline V gene lookup returns CDR1 SNHLY and CDR2 FYNNEI. V was pared by 4 bases and J by 6 bases, with 16 bases between. This CDR3 spans 15 amino acids. As DNA, the CDR3 is TGTGCCAGCAGTGGGGAAAGGGCGATGGGTCAGCCCCAGCATTTT. Its protein product is CASSGERAMGQPQHF.

This chain joins TRBV6-1 and TRBJ2-5; 7 bases map to TRBD1. This CDR3 region has 16 residues. Trimming removed 4 bases from V and 5 bases from J; junction bases left unmatched: 13. Germline loops: CDR1 MNHNS, CDR2 SASEGT. Written as DNA, the CDR3 is TGTGCCAGCAGTGTGGCCCCGACAGGGATTGGGGAGACCCAGTACTTC. It encodes CASSVAPTGIGETQYF.

This clone was found once. This chain connects TRBV18 to TRBJ1-1; D is perhaps TRBD1 (5 bases). The CDR3 loop spans 16 amino acids. Germline values: CDR1 KGHSH, CDR2 LQKENI. Trimming pared 3 bases from V and 1 base from J, leaving 15 bases between. The CDR3, as DNA: TGTGCCAGCTCACCGCAGGGACCGTATGGGAACACTGAAGCTTTCTTT. Translated, it gives CASSPQGPYGNTEAFF. Based on the CDR3 plus reference TRBV18 and TRBJ1-1, the full variable domain is NAGVMQNPRHLVRRRGQEARLRCSPMKGHSHVYWYRQLPEEGLKFMVYLQKENIIDESGMPKERFSAEFPKEGPSILRIQQVVRGDSAAYFCASSPQGPYGNTEAFFGQGTRLTVV.

This chain links TRBV7-9 with TRBJ2-7, with a possible D match to TRBD1 (5 bases). There are 14 residues in the CDR3. In germline, CDR1 is SEHNR, CDR2 FQNEAQ (reference sequence). V gave up 3 bases and J gave up 6 bases, with 15 bases separating them. CDR3 DNA: TGTGCCAGCAGCTTCAGGGCCACCGTGGGCGAGCAGTACTTC. Its protein product is CASSFRATVGEQYF.

This CDR3 reads CASSGTRGNTEAFF. CDR3 DNA sequence: TGCGCCAGCAGCGGGACAAGGGGGAACACTGAAGCTTTCTTT. This rearrangement joins TRBV5-1 to TRBJ1-1, with a possible D match to TRBD1 (6 bases). Germline V gene data show CDR1 as SGHRS and CDR2 as YFSETQ. The CDR3 is made up of 14 amino acids. The V end was cut by 4 bases, the J end by 1 base, with 11 bases between.

V usage is TRBV9 and J usage is TRBJ1-6; a weak D match, TRBD1 (5 bases). CDR1 is SGDLS and CDR2 is YYNGEE in the germline V gene. Trimming took 2 bases from V and 5 from J, leaving 11 bases between them. The CDR3 runs 15 residues. The CDR3 is CASSVGRTDNSPLHF. The CDR3 bases are TGTGCCAGCAGCGTGGGACGGACGGATAATTCACCCCTCCACTTT.

In DNA, the CDR3 is TGCGCCAGCAGCCTGACTAGCGGGAGGGCAGGCGAGACCCAGTACTTC. It translates to CASSLTSGRAGETQYF. The chain links TRBV5-1 to TRBJ2-5; 14 positions match TRBD2. The CDR3 sequence is 16 residues long. In germline, CDR1 is SGHRS, CDR2 YFSETQ. The V segment lost 4 bases and the J segment 5 bases; nucleotides outside the gene matches: 7.

The chain combines TRBV21-1 with TRBJ2-7; the listed D gene, TRBD2, was not tested against the DNA. TRBV21-1 is shown as a pseudogene. The CDR3 contains 15 residues. CDR3 sequence reads: CASPMRLAGRYEQYF. CDR3 in DNA: TGTGCCAGCCCTATGCGCCTAGCGGGACGCTACGAGCAGTACTTC.

This chain joins TRBV6-1 and TRBJ2-1; 9 bases align to TRBD2. The J segment lost 9 bases and the V segment lost 2 bases, leaving 17 bases of the junction unmatched. Looked up from germline, CDR1 is MNHNS and CDR2 is SASEGT. The CDR3 loop spans 18 amino acids. The CDR3 coding sequence is TGTGCCAGCAGTGAAAGCACTTTGCGGGAGGGCCCTCGCGTTGAGCAGTTCTTC. Its translation is CASSESTLREGPRVEQFF.

The chain employs TRBV18 and TRBJ1-3; D is ambiguous. V was pared by 6 bases and J by 0 bases, with 12 bases between. This CDR3 region has 15 residues. The germline CDR1 and CDR2 sequences are KGHSH and LQKENI. DNA for the CDR3: TGTGCCAGCTCGCGGGAAGGTCTCTCTGGAAACACCATATATTTT. Residues: CASSREGLSGNTIYF.

The J gene is TRBJ2-7, the V gene TRBV6-1, with D tentatively TRBD1 (6 bases). The CDR3 runs to 13 residues. Germline lookup yields CDR1 MNHNS and CDR2 SASEGT. The V end was cut by 3 bases, the J end by 8 bases, with 14 bases between. In nucleotides, the CDR3 is TGTGCCAGCAGTGATTCCACCCAGGGGCAGCAGTACTTC. It encodes CASSDSTQGQQYF.

The chain joins TRBV7-9 to TRBJ2-7; possibly TRBD1 or TRBD2 for D (7 bases each). The CDR3 totals 18 residues. The V and J ends lost 7 bases and 0 bases respectively, with 25 bases between them. From germline, CDR1 is SEHNR and CDR2 FQNEAQ (reference sequence). In DNA form, the CDR3 reads TGTGCCAGCACCAGGGGGGGCTTGGGCGATCGGGGCTCCTACGAGCAGTACTTC. It specifies CASTRGGLGDRGSYEQYF.

The chain is built from TRBV20-1 and TRBJ2-5; D is unclear. The V gene's germline CDR1 is DFQATT and CDR2 SNEGSKA (reference sequence). This CDR3 region has 10 residues. Trimming stripped 3 bases from V and 3 bases from J, with 2 bases between. The CDR3 loop reads CSAREETQYF. The CDR3 nucleotides read TGCAGTGCTAGGGAAGAGACCCAGTACTTC.

V and J are TRBV6-1 and TRBJ1-2, with D perhaps matching TRBD1 (6 bases). Looked up from germline, CDR1 is MNHNS and CDR2 is SASEGT. The CDR3 is 16 residues long. Deletions cut 3 bases from V and 5 bases from J, with 19 bases between. The CDR3 DNA follows: TGTGCCAGCAGTGATAACTTCCCCGGGACACAATATGGCTACACCTTC. Its translation is CASSDNFPGTQYGYTF.

The rearrangement uses TRBV2 and TRBJ1-5; no reliable D call. The V end lost 6 bases, the J end lost 3 bases, and 6 bases lay between the germline ends. Germline V gene sequence: CDR1 SNHLY, CDR2 FYNNEI. The length of the CDR3 is 12 residues. The CDR3 region has the DNA TGTGCCAGCAGAAGGGACAATCAGCCCCAGCATTTT. Translation: CASRRDNQPQHF.

The J gene is TRBJ1-5, the V gene TRBV6-5; no clear D. The germline V and J ends were trimmed by 5 bases and 0 bases, with 8 bases remaining between them. In germline, CDR1 is MNHEY, CDR2 SVGAGI. This CDR3 is 14 amino acids long. This CDR3 is CASSQIYSNQPQHF. CDR3 coding DNA: TGTGCCAGCAGTCAGATTTATAGCAATCAGCCCCAGCATTTT.

The chain couples TRBV9 to TRBJ2-3; 7 bases match TRBD2. The germline gives CDR1 SGDLS, CDR2 YYNGEE. V dropped 0 bases and J dropped 8; count of bases not matched to a gene: 0. The CDR3 is made up of 12 amino acids. The CDR3 region is CASSVGEGTQYF. The CDR3 DNA follows: TGTGCCAGCAGCGTAGGGGAGGGTACGCAGTATTTT. The whole variable domain, filled in from reference TRBV9 and TRBJ2-3, reads DSGVTQTPKHLITATGQRVTLRCSPRSGDLSVYWYQQSLDQGLQFLIQYYNGEERAKGNILERFSAQQFPDLHSELNLSSLELGDSALYFCASSVGEGTQYFGPGTRLTVL.

This chain connects TRBV5-1 to TRBJ2-1; a weak D match, TRBD2 (6 bases). This CDR3 region has 19 residues. Germline assignment: CDR1 SGHRS and CDR2 YFSETQ. V dropped 2 bases and J dropped 0 bases, with 21 bases sitting between them. CDR3 nucleotides: TGCGCCAGCAGCTTAAGAGGATCTAGCGCCAGATACTCCTACAATGAGCAGTTCTTC. Amino acids: CASSLRGSSARYSYNEQFF.

The V call is TRBV6-5, the J call TRBJ1-1, with a possible D match to TRBD1 (5 bases). Germline loops: CDR1 MNHEY, CDR2 SVGAGI. Trimming took 2 bases from V and 2 from J, leaving 9 bases between them. CDR3 length: 14 amino acids. The CDR3 DNA follows: TGTGCCAGCAGTTACGGGGGACGAAACACTGAAGCTTTCTTT. Encoded protein: CASSYGGRNTEAFF.

The chain couples TRBV5-6 to TRBJ2-1, with TRBD1 matching 9 bases. V shed 4 bases and J 7 bases; nucleotides not matched to a gene: 9. Germline V CDR1 and CDR2: SGHDT, YYEEEE. The CDR3 is made up of 15 amino acids. The CDR3 DNA is TGTGCCAGCAGCGAGATTAGGGACAGGGAAAATGAGCAGTTCTTC. Translating gives CASSEIRDRENEQFF. Filled out from reference TRBV5-6 and TRBJ2-1, the complete variable domain reads DAGVTQSPTHLIKTRGQQVTLRCSPKSGHDTVSWYQQALGQGPQFIFQYYEEEERQRGNFPDRFSGHQFPNYSSELNVNALLLGDSALYLCASSEIRDRENEQFFGPGTRLTVL.